This paragraph reports one T cell receptor beta chain. Per the germline V gene, CDR1 is GTSNPN and CDR2 is SVGIG (reference sequence). V was clipped by 0 bases and J by 2 bases, with 8 bases between them. CDR3 length equals 14 residues. Clones were read by immunoSEQ multiplex PCR, and TCRdb kept only the in-frame ones, dropping some. The table includes 380,000 or so clones, roughly 90% detected once. This sample was included in a study of blood T cell repertoires in COVID-19. Overall study context: Whether acute or convalescent, the COVID-19 samples came from the United States, Italy and Spain. T cells, B-cell-depleted T cells, or PBMCs provided the cDNA or gDNA that served as material.

Seattle participants joined during active infection and were tracked over time. This sequence joins TRBV30 and TRBJ1-5; maybe TRBD1 (6 bases). The clonotype comes from a woman between 55 and 75 years old with COVID-19, enrolled during active disease. The specimen sequenced was peripheral blood. CDR3 protein: CAWSVRQGNQPQHF. The CDR3 DNA reads as TGTGCCTGGAGTGTAAGACAGGGCAATCAGCCCCAGCATTTT.